This record concerns one T cell receptor (beta chain) sequence. Antigen unknown. The data stem from a study of T cell responses to AZD1222 COVID-19 vaccine. Some clones are missing from TCRdb's copy, which holds only in-frame ones; the method was immunoSEQ multiplex PCR. The sample lists 150,000 to 200,000 clones; approximately 94% were seen once. Looked up from germline, CDR1 is SGHTA and CDR2 is FQGTGA. J gave up 2 bases and V 1 base, and 3 bases lay outside the gene matches. The CDR3 loop spans 15 amino acids. Study-level points and caveats: At study baseline, merely about 6 AZD1222 recipients were seropositive. Scientists sampled the repertoires only once the peak T cell response had passed. Most donors were white British, females outnumbered males, and clonal diversity was possibly underestimated. Among spike-specific TCRs, nearly half reportedly target unmutated variant regions.

This TCR was sampled from an adult who received the AZD1222 COVID-19 vaccine. Source: peripheral blood, taken 28 days after the second AZD1222 dose. The chain is built from TRBV7-3 and TRBJ2-7; 9 bases are shared with TRBD2. CDR3 region: CASSLMAGGAYEQYF. CDR3 nucleotide sequence: TGTGCCAGCAGCTTAATGGCGGGAGGGGCCTACGAGCAGTACTTC.